This T cell receptor (beta chain) was obtained from a study of blood T cell repertoires in COVID-19. In the study overall: Acute and convalescent COVID-19 specimens originated in the United States, Italy and Spain. Nucleic acid was either cDNA or gDNA, and it came from T cells, B-cell-depleted T cells, or PBMCs.

Authors' data handling: Using reference gene primer amplification, nucleated cell counts were estimated. Sequenced by immunoSEQ multiplex PCR; TCRdb stores in-frame clones only, minus some. D and trimming come from the DNA, and the V and J calls and clone size come from that table. The data show roughly 120,000 clones, with less than 85% seen just once and 0.75% to 0.9% held by the top ten. The source of this sequence is a human donor with acute or convalescent COVID-19. The donor label of this sample is uncertain. Sequenced input: peripheral blood.

This CDR3 reads CASSVPGARANYGYTF. The CDR3 DNA follows: TGTGCCAGCAGCGTGCCAGGGGCTAGAGCTAACTATGGCTACACCTTC. The gene calls are TRBV11-2 and TRBJ1-2; D is perhaps TRBD1 (6 bases). The CDR3 covers 16 residues. Trimming pared 5 bases from V and 0 bases from J, leaving 16 bases between. The germline gives CDR1 SGHAT, CDR2 FQNNGV.